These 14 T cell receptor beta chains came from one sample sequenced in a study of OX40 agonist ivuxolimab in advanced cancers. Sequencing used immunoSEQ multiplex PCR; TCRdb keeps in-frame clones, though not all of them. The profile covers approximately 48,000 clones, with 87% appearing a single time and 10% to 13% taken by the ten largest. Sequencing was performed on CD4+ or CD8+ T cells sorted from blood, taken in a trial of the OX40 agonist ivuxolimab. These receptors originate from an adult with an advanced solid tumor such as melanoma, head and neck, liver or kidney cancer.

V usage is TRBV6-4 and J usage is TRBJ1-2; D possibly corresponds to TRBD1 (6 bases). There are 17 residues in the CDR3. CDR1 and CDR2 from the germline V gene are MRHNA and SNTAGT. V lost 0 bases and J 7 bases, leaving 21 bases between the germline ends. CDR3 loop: CASSDSMGQGQVGGYTF. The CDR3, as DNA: TGTGCCAGCAGTGACTCGATGGGCCAGGGGCAGGTTGGTGGCTACACCTTC.

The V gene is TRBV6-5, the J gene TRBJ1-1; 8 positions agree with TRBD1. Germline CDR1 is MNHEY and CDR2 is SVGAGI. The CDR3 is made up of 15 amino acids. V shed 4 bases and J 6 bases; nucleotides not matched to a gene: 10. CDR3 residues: CASSFNQGARAEAFF. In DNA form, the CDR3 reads TGTGCCAGCAGTTTCAATCAGGGGGCAAGGGCTGAAGCTTTCTTT.

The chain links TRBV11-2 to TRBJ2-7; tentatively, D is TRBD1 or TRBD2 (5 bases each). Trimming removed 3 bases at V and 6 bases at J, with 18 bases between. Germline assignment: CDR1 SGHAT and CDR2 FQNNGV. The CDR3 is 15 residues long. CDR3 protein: CASSFMADPGGEQYF. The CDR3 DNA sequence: TGTGCCAGCAGCTTCATGGCCGACCCTGGGGGCGAGCAGTACTTC.

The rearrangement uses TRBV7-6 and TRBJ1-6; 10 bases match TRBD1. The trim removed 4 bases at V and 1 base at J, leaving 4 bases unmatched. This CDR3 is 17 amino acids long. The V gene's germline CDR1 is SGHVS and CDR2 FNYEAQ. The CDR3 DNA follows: TGTGCCAGCAGCTCCCGGGACAGGGGTTCCTATAATTCACCCCTCCACTTT. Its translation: CASSSRDRGSYNSPLHF.

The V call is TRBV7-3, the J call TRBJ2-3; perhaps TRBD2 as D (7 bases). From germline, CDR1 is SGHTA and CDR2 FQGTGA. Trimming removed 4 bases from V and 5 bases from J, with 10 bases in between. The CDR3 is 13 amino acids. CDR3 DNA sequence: TGTGCCAGCAGCTGGGGGGGCGTAGATACGCAGTATTTT. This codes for CASSWGGVDTQYF. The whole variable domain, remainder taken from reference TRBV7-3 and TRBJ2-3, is GAGVSQTPSNKVTEKGKYVELRCDPISGHTALYWYRQSLGQGPEFLIYFQGTGAADDSGLPNDRFFAVRPEGSVSTLKIQRTERGDSAVYLCASSWGGVDTQYFGPGTRLTVL.

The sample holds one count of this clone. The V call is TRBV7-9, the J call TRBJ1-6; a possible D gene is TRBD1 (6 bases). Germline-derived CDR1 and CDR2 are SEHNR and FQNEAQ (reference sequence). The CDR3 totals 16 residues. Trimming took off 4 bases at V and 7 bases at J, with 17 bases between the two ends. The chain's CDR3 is CASSSSGQRRNSPLHF. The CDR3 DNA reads TGTGCCAGCAGCTCCTCTGGACAGCGCCGGAATTCACCCCTCCACTTT.

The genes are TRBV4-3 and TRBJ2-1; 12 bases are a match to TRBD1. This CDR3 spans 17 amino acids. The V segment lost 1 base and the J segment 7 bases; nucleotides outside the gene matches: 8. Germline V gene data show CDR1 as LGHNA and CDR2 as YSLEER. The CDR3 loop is CASSQGLGQGAHNEQFF. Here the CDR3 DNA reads TGCGCCAGCAGCCAAGGCCTGGGACAGGGGGCCCATAATGAGCAGTTCTTC.

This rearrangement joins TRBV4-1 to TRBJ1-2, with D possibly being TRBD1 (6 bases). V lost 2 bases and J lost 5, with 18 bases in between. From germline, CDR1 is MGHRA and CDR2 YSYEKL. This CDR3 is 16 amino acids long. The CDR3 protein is CASSQKEQGSQYGYTF. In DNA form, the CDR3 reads TGCGCCAGCAGCCAAAAGGAACAGGGTTCACAATATGGCTACACCTTC.

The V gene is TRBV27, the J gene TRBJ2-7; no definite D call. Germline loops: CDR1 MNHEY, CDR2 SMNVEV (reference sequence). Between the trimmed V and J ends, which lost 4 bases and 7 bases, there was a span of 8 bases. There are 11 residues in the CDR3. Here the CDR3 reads CASSSPREQYF. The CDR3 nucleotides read TGTGCCAGCAGTTCTCCCAGGGAGCAGTACTTC.

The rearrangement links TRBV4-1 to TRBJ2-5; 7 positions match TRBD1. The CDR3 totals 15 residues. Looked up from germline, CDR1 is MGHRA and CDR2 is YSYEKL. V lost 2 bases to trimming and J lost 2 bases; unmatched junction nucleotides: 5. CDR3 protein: CASSQNRGRQETQYF. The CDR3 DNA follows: TGCGCCAGCAGCCAAAACAGGGGACGGCAAGAGACCCAGTACTTC.

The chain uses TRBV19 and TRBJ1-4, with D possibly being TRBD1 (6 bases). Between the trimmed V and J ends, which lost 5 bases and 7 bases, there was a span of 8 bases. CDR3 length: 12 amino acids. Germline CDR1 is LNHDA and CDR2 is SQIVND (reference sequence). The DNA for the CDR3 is TGTGCCAGTAGTGGGACACGTGAAAAACTGTTTTTT. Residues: CASSGTREKLFF.

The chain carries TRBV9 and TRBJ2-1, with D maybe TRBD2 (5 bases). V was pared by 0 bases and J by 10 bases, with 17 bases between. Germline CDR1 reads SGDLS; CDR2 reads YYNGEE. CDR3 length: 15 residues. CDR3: CASSVVAKTPGEQFF. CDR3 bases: TGTGCCAGCAGCGTAGTAGCTAAAACTCCGGGGGAGCAGTTCTTC.

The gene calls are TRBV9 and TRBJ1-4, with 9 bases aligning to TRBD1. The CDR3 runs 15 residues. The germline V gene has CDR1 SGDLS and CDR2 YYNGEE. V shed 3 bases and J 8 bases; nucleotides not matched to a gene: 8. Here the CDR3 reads CASSEGDRAVEKLFF. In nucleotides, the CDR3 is TGTGCCAGCAGCGAGGGGGACAGGGCGGTGGAAAAACTGTTTTTT.

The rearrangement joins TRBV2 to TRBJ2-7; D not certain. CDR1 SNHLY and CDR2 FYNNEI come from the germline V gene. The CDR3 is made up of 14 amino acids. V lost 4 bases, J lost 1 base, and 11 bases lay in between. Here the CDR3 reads CASSVDTGSYEQYF. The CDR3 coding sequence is TGTGCCAGCAGTGTAGATACCGGATCCTACGAGCAGTACTTC.